Reported below is one T cell receptor (beta chain). Its antigen is unknown. The data derive from a study of Ad26.COV2.S vaccination and SARS-CoV-2 variants. Regarding the study as a whole: Vaccine recipients surpassed placebo recipients in spike-specific TCR breadth. After vaccination, substantial breadth of spike-specific CD8+ and CD4+ responses was reported.

The data were produced by immunoSEQ multiplex PCR, yet TCRdb's version contains in-frame clones alone and is incomplete. The table shows 300,000 to 350,000 clones, with around 84% occurring only once. This CDR3 contains 17 residues. Germline V gives CDR1 SGHAT, CDR2 FQNNGV. V dropped 1 base and J dropped 0 bases, with 15 bases sitting between them. Treatment defined: 15 to 20 received Ad26.COV2.S at low or high dose, single or two shots; 5 received placebo; per-sample allocation not given. Sampling took place 63 days after the first vaccine or placebo injection. The donor was a Boston adult aged 18-55 years.

The source of this sequence is a person aged 18 to 65 who received the Ad26.COV2.S COVID-19 vaccine or a placebo. The chain joins TRBV11-2 to TRBJ2-5; no firm D call. The starting material was peripheral blood, obtained in a trial of Ad26.COV2.S vaccine versus placebo. The CDR3 nucleotides are TGTGCCAGCAGCTTAGGAGTAGGCTTCCTGTACCAAGAGACCCAGTACTTC. As protein: CASSLGVGFLYQETQYF.